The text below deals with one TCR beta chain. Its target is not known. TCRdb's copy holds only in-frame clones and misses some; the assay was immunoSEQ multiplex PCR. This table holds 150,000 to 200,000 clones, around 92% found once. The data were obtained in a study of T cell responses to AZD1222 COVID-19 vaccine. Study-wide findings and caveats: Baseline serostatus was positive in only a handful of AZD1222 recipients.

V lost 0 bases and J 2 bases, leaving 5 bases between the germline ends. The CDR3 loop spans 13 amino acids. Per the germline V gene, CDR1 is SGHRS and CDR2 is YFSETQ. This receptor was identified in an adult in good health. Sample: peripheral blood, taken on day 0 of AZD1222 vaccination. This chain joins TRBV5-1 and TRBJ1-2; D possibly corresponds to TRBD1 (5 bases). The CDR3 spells CASSLGQNYGYTF. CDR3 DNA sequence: TGCGCCAGCAGCTTGGGACAGAACTATGGCTACACCTTC.